This is a list of T cell receptor beta chains from one sample in a study of T-cell memory formation after mild COVID-19. One entry per CDR3 protein, called by TCRdb with MiXCR from the 5' RACE reads. The repertoire has some 210,000 distinct CDR3 sequences, approximately 10% of them found once; the top ten carry 3%. The specimen sequenced was PBMCs or a T cell subset sorted from them (not recorded which). These receptors originate from a man between 18 and 29 years old who had mild COVID-19 (a few samples of this study predate the infection). Cell type and time point are not known. The CDR3 runs from the conserved cysteine through the conserved F or W. D genes are given only for firm matches. Size is stated for part of the rows, as once, few or many counts, or as a class when the clone is expanded.

d_call clone_size j_call v_call cdr3_nt cdr3_aa
NA many TRBJ2-7 TRBV27 TGTGCCAGCAGTTTTTCGGGTACTTTCTACGAGCAGTACTTC CASSFSGTFYEQYF
NA once TRBJ1-6 TRBV2 TGTGCCAGCAGTGATGGGCCTCAGGTAACCCTCCACTTT CASSDGPQVTLHF
NA many TRBJ1-1 TRBV2 TGTGCCAGCAGTTCCGGGACCGCCCCGGACACTGAAGCTTTCTTT CASSSGTAPDTEAFF
NA many TRBJ1-1 TRBV29-1 TGCAGCGCCTGGGGTTATATGAACACTGAAGCTTTCTTT CSAWGYMNTEAFF
NA many TRBJ2-3 TRBV12-3/TRBV12-4 TGTGCCAGCAGTGTGGACAGAAATACGCAGTATTTT CASSVDRNTQYF
NA few TRBJ1-2 TRBV7-9 TGTGCCAGCAGCTCCGACCACTATGGCTACACCTTC CASSSDHYGYTF
TRBD1 NA TRBJ2-3 TRBV18 TGTGCCAGCTCACGGGGACAGGTCAGCACAGATACGCAGTATTTT CASSRGQVSTDTQYF
NA few TRBJ2-1 TRBV5-1 TGCGCCAGCAGCTCGGGACTCCTGTGGGGAGCGCAGTTCTTC CASSSGLLWGAQFF
NA many TRBJ2-3 TRBV18 TGTGCCAGCAGCCCCACAGATACGCAGTATTTT CASSPTDTQYF
NA NA TRBJ1-4 TRBV12-3/TRBV12-4 TGTGCCAGCAGTTTAGTTTATGAAAAACTGTTTTTT CASSLVYEKLFF
NA NA TRBJ1-5 TRBV7-8 TGTGCCAGCAGCCGGGACTCTCCTAATCAGCCCCAGCATTTT CASSRDSPNQPQHF
NA NA TRBJ1-2 TRBV4-1 TGCGCCAGCACACGGGGGGTAGACTATGGCTACACCTTC CASTRGVDYGYTF
TRBD2 NA TRBJ2-5 TRBV12-3/TRBV12-4 TGTGCCACCTTGCTGGGAGGGTCTGGGGAGACCCAGTACTTC CATLLGGSGETQYF
TRBD1 many TRBJ2-5 TRBV7-6 TGTGCCAGCAGCTTAATGGGACAGAAAGAGACCCAGTACTTC CASSLMGQKETQYF
TRBD1 few TRBJ1-4 TRBV3-1 TGTGCCAGCAGCCAAGAATCGGACAGGGCAAGTGAAAAACTGTTTTTT CASSQESDRASEKLFF
NA few TRBJ2-1 TRBV5-1 TGCGCCACCGCGCAGGGCGGGGACTCCTACAATGAGCAGTTCTTC CATAQGGDSYNEQFF
NA many TRBJ1-1 TRBV7-3 TGTGCCAGCAAGGATCCGGGGGCCCGGGAAGCTTTCTTT CASKDPGAREAFF
NA few TRBJ2-3 TRBV7-2 TGTGCCAGCAGCTTAGTCGGGGGCGCGACTAGCACAGATACGCAGTATTTT CASSLVGGATSTDTQYF
NA NA TRBJ1-5 TRBV19 TGTGCCAGTAGTGCCACCCGGGATCTTCTAGGGCCCCAGCATTTT CASSATRDLLGPQHF
NA few TRBJ1-2 TRBV20-1 TGCAGTGCTAGAGTCGAGGGATGGAACTATGGCTACACCTTC CSARVEGWNYGYTF
NA many TRBJ2-1 TRBV12-3/TRBV12-4 TGTGCCAGCAGTGCAGGGTCCTCCCGCTACAATGAGCAGTTCTTC CASSAGSSRYNEQFF
NA NA TRBJ2-1 TRBV6-2/TRBV6-3 TGTGCCAGCAGTAGACGGCCCTACAATGAGCAGTTCTTC CASSRRPYNEQFF
NA few TRBJ2-2 TRBV4-3 TGCGCCAGCAGCCAAGAATTCGGTACCGGGGAGCTGTTTTTT CASSQEFGTGELFF
NA NA TRBJ1-1 TRBV7-2 TGTGCCAGCAGCTTAAGGGCCGGCTTGGGGACTGAAGCTTTCTTT CASSLRAGLGTEAFF
NA NA TRBJ1-5 TRBV6-6 TGTGCCAGCACCACGTCTTATAGCAATCAGCCCCAGCATTTT CASTTSYSNQPQHF
NA many TRBJ2-3 TRBV20-1 TGCAGTGCTAGAAGTCCAGCTAGACATCTAGATACGCAGTATTTT CSARSPARHLDTQYF
TRBD1 NA TRBJ2-5 TRBV6-5 TGTGCCAGCAGTTACCGGCAGGGGGACGGGACCCAGTACTTC CASSYRQGDGTQYF
TRBD2 NA TRBJ2-1 TRBV4-1 TGCGCCAGCAGCCAAGGGGGGGCGACTAGCGGATACAATGAGCAGTTCTTC CASSQGGATSGYNEQFF
NA few TRBJ2-3 TRBV7-2 TGTGCCAGCAGCTTCCGGCCGCCCCCGGGACGCACAGATACGCAGTATTTT CASSFRPPPGRTDTQYF
NA few TRBJ2-5 TRBV11-2 TGTGCCAGCAGCTTAGTCTCCAGAAGAGAGACCCAGTACTTC CASSLVSRRETQYF
NA NA TRBJ2-1 TRBV6-6 TGTGCCAGCAGTTACTCGAGGCAGGGCAATGAGCAGTTCTTC CASSYSRQGNEQFF
NA many TRBJ2-3 TRBV13 TGTGCCAGCAGCTTAGACGCAGATACGCAGTATTTT CASSLDADTQYF
NA few TRBJ1-1 TRBV7-2 TGTGCCAGCAGCTTAGGTCTGGGAGACACTGAAGCTTTCTTT CASSLGLGDTEAFF
NA NA TRBJ2-1 TRBV7-3 TGTGCCAGCAGCTCAGGGACCGGCCGGGGCAATGAGCAGTTCTTC CASSSGTGRGNEQFF
TRBD2 few TRBJ2-5 TRBV20-1 TGCAGTGCTGGGCCTAGCGGGGTAGAGACCCAGTACTTC CSAGPSGVETQYF
NA many TRBJ2-3 TRBV5-1 TGCGCCAGCAGCTTGGCTTCTAGCGCGGTCACAGATACGCAGTATTTT CASSLASSAVTDTQYF